Each of the 9 T cell receptor beta chains below was sequenced from the same sample in a study of T-cell reconstitution after alpha-beta-depleted transplantation in children. Molecular barcoding with unique molecular identifiers was used for the TCRbeta library. TCRdb reanalysed the PCR reads using MiXCR and keeps one entry per CDR3 protein. The sample shows around 580,000 distinct CDR3 sequences, over 20% of them seen only once. The material was PBMCs, obtained before TCRalphabeta/CD19-depleted stem cell transplant. The source of these receptors is a boy younger than two with Wiskott-Aldrich syndrome, due to receive a stem cell transplant.

The V gene is TRBV27, the J gene TRBJ2-1, with TRBD2 matching over 7 bases. Germline loops: CDR1 MNHEY, CDR2 SMNVEV (reference sequence). Trimming removed 5 bases from V and 4 bases from J; junction bases left unmatched: 8. The CDR3 is 15 residues long. CDR3: CASSPAGRLYNEQFF. The CDR3 nucleotides are TGTGCCAGCAGTCCAGCGGGACGACTTTACAATGAGCAGTTCTTC.

This sequence joins TRBV20-1 and TRBJ2-1; TRBD2 agrees at 9 bases. In germline, CDR1 is DFQATT, CDR2 SNEGSKA (reference sequence). V trimming: 3 bases; J trimming: 8 bases; junction bases outside the gene matches: 8. The CDR3 covers 14 residues. The CDR3 DNA follows: TGCAGTGCTAGGGCCCGGACTAGCGCCCATGAGCAGTTCTTC. Translation: CSARARTSAHEQFF.

This clonotype was detected a few times. The V call is TRBV21-1, the J call TRBJ2-7; the tabulated D call, TRBD2, remains unverified against the DNA. TRBV21-1 is noted as a pseudogene. The CDR3 contains 14 residues. CDR3 in amino acids: CASRTSGSSYEQYF. The CDR3, as DNA: TGTGCCAGCAGGACTAGCGGGAGCTCCTACGAGCAGTACTTC.

The sample holds many counts of this clonotype. This chain uses TRBV20-1 with TRBJ2-7, with D tentatively TRBD1 (6 bases). The CDR3 loop spans 13 amino acids. Germline lookup yields CDR1 DFQATT and CDR2 SNEGSKA (reference sequence). The V and J ends lost 4 bases and 2 bases respectively, with 12 bases between them. This CDR3 is CSANRDTTYEQYF. The DNA for the CDR3 is TGCAGTGCTAACCGGGACACGACCTACGAGCAGTACTTC.

The rearrangement links TRBV20-1 to TRBJ2-1; perhaps TRBD2 as D (6 bases). The CDR3 covers 8 residues. The germline CDR1 and CDR2 sequences are DFQATT and SNEGSKA (reference sequence). The V and J ends lost 6 bases and 15 bases respectively, with 9 bases between them. CDR3 nucleotide sequence: TGCAGTGCCGGGACTTTGTTCTTC. Amino acid sequence: CSAGTLFF.

V gene TRBV5-1 combines with J gene TRBJ2-7; no clear D gene. Deletions cut 3 bases from V and 6 bases from J, with 13 bases between. Germline V gene lookup returns CDR1 SGHRS and CDR2 YFSETQ. The CDR3 extends over 13 amino acids. The DNA for the CDR3 is TGCGCCAGCAGCTCTGGTTCGGGTAGCGAGCAGTACTTC. Its translation: CASSSGSGSEQYF.

The J gene is TRBJ2-1, the V gene TRBV20-1; D is ambiguous. V dropped 4 bases and J dropped 8 bases, with 15 bases sitting between them. CDR3 length: 13 amino acids. CDR1 and CDR2 (germline): DFQATT, SNEGSKA (reference sequence). CDR3 in amino acids: CSAKSPAWDEQFF. CDR3 DNA sequence: TGCAGTGCTAAAAGCCCCGCTTGGGATGAGCAGTTCTTC.

The chain joins TRBV5-1 to TRBJ2-7; D ambiguous. The CDR3 extends over 17 amino acids. Trimming stripped 4 bases from V and 2 bases from J, with 22 bases between. Germline assignment: CDR1 SGHRS and CDR2 YFSETQ. Here the CDR3 reads CASSPRQQLITPYEQYF. The CDR3 bases are TGCGCCAGCAGCCCCCGTCAACAACTAATAACGCCCTACGAGCAGTACTTC.

The CDR3 loop reads CASSTGVPGPPGRTQYF. As DNA, the CDR3 is TGCGCCAGCAGCACCGGTGTACCAGGACCTCCGGGGCGGACCCAGTACTTC. The V call is TRBV4-1, the J call TRBJ2-5; the D gene could be TRBD1 or TRBD2 (5 bases each). The V end was cut by 5 bases, the J end by 7 bases, with 26 bases between. The CDR3 is 17 amino acids. CDR1 is MGHRA, CDR2 YSYEKL, per germline.